One sample yielded the 4 T cell receptor beta chains listed below, sequenced in a study of blood T cell repertoires in COVID-19. Some clones are missing from TCRdb's copy, which holds only in-frame ones; the method was immunoSEQ multiplex PCR. Here the sample spans approximately 13,000 clones, around 73% being singletons. The sequencing input was peripheral blood. All receptors come from a man in his 70s with acute or convalescent COVID-19.

The chain couples TRBV28 to TRBJ2-2; D is possibly TRBD2 (6 bases). CDR3 length: 14 amino acids. Germline CDR1 MDHEN, CDR2 SYDVKM. Trimming left V 8 bases short and J 6 bases short, with 16 bases between. CDR3 sequence reads: CASLTSIVAGELFF. The CDR3 DNA sequence: TGTGCCAGCTTGACTAGTATCGTCGCCGGGGAGCTGTTTTTT.

Of note for this clone: One end of the junction varies from germline; a read error may be responsible. The chain combines TRBV30 with TRBJ2-1; 9 nucleotides line up with TRBD2. The CDR3 sequence is 14 residues long. Germline-derived CDR1 and CDR2 are GTSNPN and SVGIG (reference sequence). The DNA for the CDR3 is TGTGCATGGAGGTTGCGGGGGGGCATCAATGAGCAGTTCTTC. Translation gives CAWRLRGGINEQFF.

The chain combines TRBV5-5 with TRBJ2-4; TRBD1 agrees at 8 bases. The CDR3 has 12 residues. From germline, CDR1 is SGHKS and CDR2 YYEKEE (reference sequence). V gave up 0 bases and J gave up 15 bases; unmatched junction bases: 5. This CDR3 reads CASSLETGTGYF. DNA of the CDR3: TGTGCCAGCAGCTTGGAGACCGGGACAGGGTACTTC.

V is TRBV27 and J is TRBJ2-6; 9 positions agree with TRBD1. The V gene end was trimmed by 0 bases and the J gene end by 3 bases; junction bases not matched to a gene: 3. Germline V gene sequence: CDR1 MNHEY, CDR2 SMNVEV (reference sequence). This CDR3 is built from 17 residues. CDR3 sequence: CASSLSGTGSGANVLTF. CDR3 nucleotides: TGTGCCAGCAGTTTATCCGGGACAGGGAGTGGGGCCAACGTCCTGACTTTC.